This TCR beta chain emerged from a study of blood T cell repertoires in COVID-19 (dated by TCRdb to about 2020). In the study overall: The collaborator samples originated in the United States, Italy and Spain and spanned the acute and convalescent phases of COVID-19. The prospective study material was composed of cDNA or gDNA derived from T cells, B-cell-depleted T cells, or PBMCs. The dataset comprised deeply sampled blood TCRbeta repertoires from subjects exposed to, actively infected with, or recovered from COVID-19. The repertoires were made available in a free public database intended to serve as a resource for research on the immune response to SARS-CoV-2. Samples were obtained from the ongoing ImmuneRACE study (first 160 participants) and from 1,200 or so subjects provided by 6 global collaborators. The sample metadata nearly always contained a de-identified subject ID, COVID-19 status, age in years and sex. Where available, HLA class I and class II types were taken from metadata supplied by the sample provider and were not determined by assay-based typing. The investigation overall reported the following: The quantity of clinical and demographic metadata differed by source and by participant and was supplied without curation.

The collaborating institutions used their own protocols to collect whole blood in K2EDTA tubes. For TCRbeta analysis, collaborators shipped samples in one of three forms: frozen whole blood, isolated PBMCs, or DNA extracted from either of those sample types. Points on this clone: It lacks a known antigen. The junction does not match germline at one end; this may be a read error.

The CDR3 goes from the cysteine to the phenylalanine over 16 residues. Solely the CDR3 DNA is kept, with 48 bases framed from the first base. The germline V gene (reference sequence) gives CDR1 as GTSNPN and CDR2 as SVGIG. The immunoSEQ Assay, a bias-controlled multiplex PCR, was used to amplify TCRbeta CDR3 regions from genomic DNA. In the source study's methods: The number of nucleated cells in each sample was estimated from the amplification of reference gene primers within the assay. Sequence reads were collapsed and filtered to measure the absolute abundance of every unique TCRbeta CDR3 rearrangement. For each sample, productive Simpson clonality was calculated as the square root of Simpson's diversity index over productive rearrangements. The table was pulled from immuneACCESS by TCRdb, which kept in-frame rearrangements only. Such tables lose some clones; where checked, under half of the loss comes from unresolved V genes, and the rest has no known cause. D and trimming were read from the DNA, whereas the V and J calls and clone size are those reported in that table. The sample contains around 340,000 clones, about 83% of them found a single time. About 2.7% of the sample is taken by the ten largest.

This sequence originates from a man younger than 45 with active or convalescent COVID-19. Here the chain combines TRBV30 and TRBJ1-1; a tentative D call is TRBD1 (5 bases match). The source material was peripheral blood. Here is the DNA: TGTGCCCGGAGGGAGGGGCGAGGAGCTAGAGGCACTGAAGCTTTCTTT. This codes for CARREGRGARGTEAFF.